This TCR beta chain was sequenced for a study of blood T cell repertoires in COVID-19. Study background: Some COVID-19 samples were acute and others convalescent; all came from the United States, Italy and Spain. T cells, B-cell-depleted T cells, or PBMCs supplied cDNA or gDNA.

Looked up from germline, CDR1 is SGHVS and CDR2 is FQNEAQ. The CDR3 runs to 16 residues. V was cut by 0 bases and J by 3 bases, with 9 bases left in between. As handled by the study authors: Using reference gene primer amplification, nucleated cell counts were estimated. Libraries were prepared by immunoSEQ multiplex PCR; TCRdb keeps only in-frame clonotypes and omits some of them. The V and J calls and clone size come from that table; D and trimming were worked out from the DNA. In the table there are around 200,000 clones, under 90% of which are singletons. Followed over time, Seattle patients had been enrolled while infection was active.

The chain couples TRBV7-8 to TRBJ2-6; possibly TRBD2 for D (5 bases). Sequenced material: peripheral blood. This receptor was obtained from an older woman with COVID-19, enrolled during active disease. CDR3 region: CASSLARGSGANVLTF. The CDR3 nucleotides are TGTGCCAGCAGCTTAGCAAGAGGGAGTGGGGCCAACGTCCTGACTTTC.